The clone carrying this T cell receptor beta chain was counted once. Its antigen is still unknown. PCR used 60 Vbeta primers and 13 Jbeta primers. The table came from immunoSEQ multiplex PCR; TCRdb's copy has only in-frame clones and leaves some out. The sample records 150,000 to 200,000 clones, about 82% being singletons. The ends were cut back, 2 bases at V and 8 bases at J, with 9 bases in the middle. The V gene's germline CDR1 is SGHTA and CDR2 FQGNSA. The CDR3 length is 12 residues. These data belong to a study of cytomegalovirus exposure and HLA in healthy donors. Study-level background: From donors who were HLA-typed, an early data release held 81 million or so unique TCRs. Study results and limitations: Per published reports, the classifier diagnosed cytomegalovirus status with high specificity and sensitivity. An apparent linkage of common viral pathogens to several of the most significant clusters emerged in a later analysis. Reportedly, a later analysis found an Asian-associated ancestry cluster had fewer N-insertions than the roughly 670-donor mean.

The rearrangement links TRBV7-2 to TRBJ1-2, with D possibly being TRBD1 (5 bases). The sequence came from a woman under 40 in good health and CMV-seropositive. The sample consisted of PBMCs. Here the CDR3 reads CASSLPGWGYTF. CDR3 bases: TGTGCCAGCAGCTTACCAGGGTGGGGCTACACCTTC.